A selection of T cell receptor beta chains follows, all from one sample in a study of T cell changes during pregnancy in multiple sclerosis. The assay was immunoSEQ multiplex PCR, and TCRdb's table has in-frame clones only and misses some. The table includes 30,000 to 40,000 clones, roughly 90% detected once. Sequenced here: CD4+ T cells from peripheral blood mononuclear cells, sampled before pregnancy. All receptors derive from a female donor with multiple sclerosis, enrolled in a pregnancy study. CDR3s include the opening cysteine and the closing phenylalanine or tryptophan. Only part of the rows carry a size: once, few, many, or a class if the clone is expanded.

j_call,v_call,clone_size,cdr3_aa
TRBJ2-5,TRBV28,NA,CASSPGTRLQETQYF
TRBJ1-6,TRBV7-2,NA,CASSLQTGGGSPLHF
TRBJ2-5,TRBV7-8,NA,CASSPRTGRETQYF
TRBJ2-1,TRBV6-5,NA,CASSYPRGGAYNEQFF
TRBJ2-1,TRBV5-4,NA,CASSLELAHNEQFF
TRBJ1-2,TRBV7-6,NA,CASSLAQGRNYGYTF
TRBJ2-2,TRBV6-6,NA,CASSYWRGNTGELFF
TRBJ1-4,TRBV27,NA,CASSFGQANEKLFF
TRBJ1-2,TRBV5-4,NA,CASAGTGYAYGYTF
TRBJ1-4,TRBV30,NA,CAWRPRGRVEKLFF
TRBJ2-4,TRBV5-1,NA,CASSGGTKNIQYF
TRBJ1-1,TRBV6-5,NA,CASITDRGRGTEAFF
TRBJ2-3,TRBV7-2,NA,CASSVGLPPDTQYF
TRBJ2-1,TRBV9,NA,CASSARYSAYNEQFF
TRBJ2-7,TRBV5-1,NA,CASSSPLAGGSEQYF
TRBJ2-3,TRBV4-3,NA,CASSQDGTSADTQYF
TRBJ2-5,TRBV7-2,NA,CASSSSAFEGTQYF
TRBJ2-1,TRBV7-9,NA,CASSFPGGSYNEQFF
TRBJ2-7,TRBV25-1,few,CASSESLAPGEQYF
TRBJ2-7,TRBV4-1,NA,CASSQERVGTIYYEQYF
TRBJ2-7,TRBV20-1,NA,CSARVNYEQYF
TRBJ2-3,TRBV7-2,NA,CASSLARGSGGPSTDTQYF
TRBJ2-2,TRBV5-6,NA,CASSLTQLAGGLNTGELFF
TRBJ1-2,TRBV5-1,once,CASSPSVEDGYTF
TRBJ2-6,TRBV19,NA,CASSIISSGANVLTF
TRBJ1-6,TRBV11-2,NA,CASSYSRYNSPLHF
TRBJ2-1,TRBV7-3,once,CASSSPGNYEQFF
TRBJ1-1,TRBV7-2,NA,CASSMDRGRTEAFF
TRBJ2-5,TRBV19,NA,CASTHKGGSETQYF
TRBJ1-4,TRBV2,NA,CASSEAPRGNEKLFF
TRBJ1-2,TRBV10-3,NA,CAIREGTGGDYGYTF
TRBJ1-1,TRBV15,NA,CATSREVEAGAFF
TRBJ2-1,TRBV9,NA,CASSVAHRGWDEQFF
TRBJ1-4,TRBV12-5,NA,CASANRPAQKLFF
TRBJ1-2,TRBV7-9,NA,CASSLGGGRANYGYTF
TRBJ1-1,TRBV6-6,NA,CASSQVGTVNTEAFF
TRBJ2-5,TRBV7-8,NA,CASSLDSWGETQYF
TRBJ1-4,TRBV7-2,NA,CASSLGQGNEKLFF